The TCR beta chain under discussion was sequenced for a study of graft-versus-host responses after intestinal transplantation. Study-wide background: In this cohort, recipients had multivisceral, liver-intestinal, or isolated intestinal transplants. Anti-thymocyte globulin induction preceded 2 to 4 years of tacrolimus and steroid maintenance in all recipients.

Tissue from the graft was processed to free its intraepithelial and lamina propria lymphocytes. From germline, CDR1 is KGHSH and CDR2 LQKENI. V dropped 3 bases and J dropped 3 bases, with 13 bases sitting between them. This CDR3 spans 15 amino acids. General study findings and limits: Early post-transplant falls in HvG clones accompanied the peak levels of circulating GvH clones.

The data were produced by immunoSEQ multiplex PCR, yet TCRdb's version contains in-frame clones alone and is incomplete. This sample yields approximately 63,000 clones, of which under 90% are seen a single time; more than 1.5% belongs to the top ten. Remarks on this clone: What it recognizes is unknown.

The chain uses TRBV18 and TRBJ2-3; D perhaps matches TRBD1 (6 bases). This sequence originates from a human patient who received an intestinal transplant, so some T cells may come from the graft donor. Here the sequenced sample was ileum tissue, taken roughly 54 weeks after transplant. The DNA for the CDR3 is TGTGCCAGCTCACCTCAACAGGGTGAAACAGATACGCAGTATTTT. Its translation is CASSPQQGETDTQYF.